The 27 T cell receptor beta chains below all came from one sample that was sequenced in a study of shared clonotypes between healthy human individuals. Generated by immunoSEQ multiplex PCR, the TCRdb table keeps only in-frame clones and is missing some. The sample lists fewer than 1.6 million clones, 97% to 99% occurring once. Sequenced material: naive CD4+ T cells sorted from blood. The subset: CD45RA+ positively selected. All receptors derive from a man aged 25 to 40 in good health.

The rearrangement links TRBV10-2 to TRBJ2-1; 8 bases are shared with TRBD2. The CDR3 is 15 residues long. Germline assignment: CDR1 WSHSY and CDR2 SAAADI. V was clipped by 2 bases and J by 6 bases; unmatched bases: 6. The CDR3 nucleotides are TGCGCCAGCAGTGAGAGCGGGGGAAGACTCAATGAGCAGTTCTTC. Its protein is CASSESGGRLNEQFF.

V and J are TRBV7-2 and TRBJ1-5, with 7 bases identical to TRBD1. This CDR3 region has 16 residues. The germline gives CDR1 SGHTA, CDR2 FQGNSA. The J segment lost 4 bases and the V segment lost 5 bases, leaving 11 bases of the junction unmatched. CDR3 residues: CASSQVWTGRNQPQHF. DNA of the CDR3: TGTGCCAGCAGCCAAGTCTGGACAGGCAGGAATCAGCCCCAGCATTTT.

The V and J genes are TRBV30 and TRBJ1-5; 7 bases map to TRBD1. The CDR3 is 13 amino acids. V shed 5 bases and J 3 bases; nucleotides not matched to a gene: 4. Germline assignment: CDR1 GTSNPN and CDR2 SVGIG (reference sequence). This CDR3 reads CAWGGQNNQPQHF. CDR3 DNA sequence: TGTGCCTGGGGGGGACAGAACAATCAGCCCCAGCATTTT.

The V call is TRBV19, the J call TRBJ1-5; D is unresolved. This CDR3 region has 12 residues. CDR1 is LNHDA and CDR2 is SQIVND in the germline V gene (reference sequence). Trimming pared 9 bases from V and 5 bases from J, leaving 11 bases between. This CDR3 reads CASQVEHQPQHF. The CDR3 DNA sequence: TGTGCCAGCCAAGTGGAACATCAGCCCCAGCATTTT.

This sequence joins TRBV7-8 and TRBJ2-7, with 11 nucleotides matching TRBD2. Per the germline V gene, CDR1 is SGHVS and CDR2 is FQNEAQ. This CDR3 comprises 15 residues. Losses at the gene ends were 5 bases for V and 3 bases for J; bases not matched to a gene: 6. The CDR3 region has the DNA TGTGCCAGCAGCCCCGGGACTAGCGGAGACTACGAGCAGTACTTC. Residues: CASSPGTSGDYEQYF.

This sequence joins TRBV5-4 and TRBJ2-3, with 10 bases aligning to TRBD1. The junction had 13 bases not matched to a gene; V was cut back by 4 bases and J by 2 bases. The CDR3 spans 18 residues. The germline V gene has CDR1 SGHNT and CDR2 YYREEE (reference sequence). CDR3 residues: CASSRALSGQGHTDTQYF. Here the CDR3 DNA reads TGTGCCAGCAGCCGGGCTTTGTCGGGACAGGGGCACACAGATACGCAGTATTTT.

The J gene is TRBJ2-7, the V gene TRBV18; 7 bases align to TRBD1. V dropped 6 bases and J dropped 0; count of bases not matched to a gene: 2. This CDR3 has 13 amino acids. Per germline, CDR1 KGHSH and CDR2 LQKENI. The CDR3 DNA follows: TGTGCCAGCTCCGGGACAGTCTCCTACGAGCAGTACTTC. This translates into CASSGTVSYEQYF.

V is TRBV5-4 and J is TRBJ1-2; D not resolved. CDR3 size: 14 residues. Trimming left V 4 bases short and J 5 bases short, with 15 bases between. Germline V gives CDR1 SGHNT, CDR2 YYREEE (reference sequence). DNA of the CDR3: TGTGCCAGCAGCATACAACAGTATCCATATGGCTACACCTTC. Translating gives CASSIQQYPYGYTF. The entire variable domain, with the rest obtained from reference TRBV5-4 and TRBJ1-2, is as follows: ETGVTQSPTHLIKTRGQQVTLRCSSQSGHNTVSWYQQALGQGPQFIFQYYREEENGRGNFPPRFSGLQFPNYSSELNVNALELDDSALYLCASSIQQYPYGYTFGSGTRLTVV.

The V call is TRBV6-6, the J call TRBJ2-3; 10 bases map to TRBD1. The CDR3 has 16 residues. Unmatched junction bases numbered 5, after V lost 2 bases and J lost 3 bases. In germline, CDR1 is MNHNY, CDR2 SVGAGI (reference sequence). CDR3 protein: CASSYDWDRGTDTQYF. The CDR3 nucleotides read TGTGCCAGCAGTTACGACTGGGACAGGGGAACAGATACGCAGTATTTT.

The chain joins TRBV5-1 to TRBJ1-1, with 8 bases fitting TRBD1. The junction had 5 bases not matched to a gene; V was cut back by 1 base and J by 0 bases. Germline-derived CDR1 and CDR2 are SGHRS and YFSETQ. The CDR3 totals 16 residues. CDR3 nucleotide sequence: TGCGCCAGCAGCTTGACAGACAGGGGCCTGAACACTGAAGCTTTCTTT. It specifies CASSLTDRGLNTEAFF.

The V gene is TRBV9, the J gene TRBJ1-2; the D is unclear. Between the trimmed V and J ends, which lost 1 base and 2 bases, there was a span of 18 bases. This CDR3 is built from 17 residues. The germline CDR1 and CDR2 sequences are SGDLS and YYNGEE. Here the CDR3 DNA reads TGTGCCAGCAGCGTAAGGGCAGGAAAGGGTGGAAACTATGGCTACACCTTC. This encodes CASSVRAGKGGNYGYTF.

The V and J genes are TRBV19 and TRBJ2-1, with 10 nucleotides matching TRBD1. This CDR3 comprises 15 residues. Trimming cost V 6 bases and J 5 bases; bases outside gene matches: 7. From germline, CDR1 is LNHDA and CDR2 SQIVND (reference sequence). Here the CDR3 DNA reads TGTGCCAGTAGCTTCCGGGACAGGGGTCACAATGAGCAGTTCTTC. Translating gives CASSFRDRGHNEQFF.

The chain combines TRBV13 with TRBJ2-7; no clear D gene. Between the trimmed V and J ends, which lost 5 bases and 4 bases, there was a span of 6 bases. The germline V gene encodes CDR1 PRHDT and CDR2 FYEKMQ (reference sequence). CDR3 length equals 11 residues. The CDR3 loop is CASSDQYEQYF. The CDR3 DNA reads TGTGCCAGCAGCGACCAATACGAGCAGTACTTC.

The V and J genes are TRBV9 and TRBJ2-7, with D perhaps TRBD1 (5 bases). Per germline, CDR1 SGDLS and CDR2 YYNGEE. The CDR3 length is 16 residues. V was pared by 3 bases and J by 7 bases, with 23 bases between. CDR3 sequence reads: CASSADGAATLGEQYF. For the CDR3, the DNA is TGTGCCAGCAGCGCGGATGGGGCGGCAACTCTGGGGGAGCAGTACTTC.

CDR3 nucleotide sequence: TGTGCCAGCAGCTTGTACGAGCCCCCAGAGACCCAGTACTTC. Translated, it gives CASSLYEPPETQYF. This chain joins TRBV5-5 and TRBJ2-5; D unclear. Germline CDR1 SGHKS, CDR2 YYEKEE (reference sequence). The V end lost 1 base, the J end lost 4 bases, and 11 bases lay between the germline ends. This CDR3 spans 14 amino acids.

The chain joins TRBV28 to TRBJ1-4; D is undetermined. Trimming removed 7 bases at V and 10 bases at J, with 10 bases between. This CDR3 contains 11 residues. Germline CDR1 reads MDHEN; CDR2 reads SYDVKM. CDR3 sequence reads: CASNIAGKLFF. CDR3 DNA sequence: TGTGCCAGCAACATCGCGGGAAAACTGTTTTTT.

This clone appeared a single time. The chain links TRBV9 to TRBJ2-3, with TRBD1 as a possible D gene (5 bases). Deletions cut 3 bases from V and 11 bases from J, with 19 bases between. CDR1 and CDR2 (germline): SGDLS, YYNGEE. The CDR3 has 14 amino acids. This chain's CDR3 is CASSEAPSGKGQYF. In DNA form, the CDR3 reads TGTGCCAGCAGCGAGGCCCCTTCAGGGAAGGGGCAGTATTTT.

The chain is built from TRBV30 and TRBJ2-7, with D hard to call. The CDR3 covers 12 residues. Trimming stripped 4 bases from V and 6 bases from J, with 13 bases between. Per the germline V gene, CDR1 is GTSNPN and CDR2 is SVGIG (reference sequence). CDR3 DNA: TGTGCCTGGACCCCCGAGGCTGGCGAGCAGTACTTC. Translating it yields CAWTPEAGEQYF.

This chain uses TRBV19 with TRBJ2-7; D perhaps matches TRBD1 (5 bases). From germline, CDR1 is LNHDA and CDR2 SQIVND (reference sequence). The length of the CDR3 is 14 residues. Trimming took off 6 bases at V and 2 bases at J, with 14 bases between the two ends. CDR3 in DNA: TGTGCCAGTAGGGCCCGGACAACCACCTACGAGCAGTACTTC. Its protein is CASRARTTTYEQYF.

The rearrangement uses TRBV6-5 and TRBJ1-2; D gene ambiguous. The CDR3 covers 12 residues. From germline, CDR1 is MNHEY and CDR2 SVGAGI. V was trimmed by 6 bases and J by 4 bases, leaving 9 bases between them. The CDR3 sequence is CASRMVIYGYTF. CDR3 nucleotide sequence: TGTGCCAGCAGAATGGTCATCTATGGCTACACCTTC.

The chain links TRBV11-2 to TRBJ2-3; 9 bases map to TRBD1. This CDR3 spans 15 amino acids. In germline, CDR1 is SGHAT, CDR2 FQNNGV. V gave up 5 bases and J gave up 2 bases; unmatched junction bases: 5. CDR3 residues: CASSVTGGYTDTQYF. The CDR3 DNA follows: TGTGCCAGCAGCGTTACAGGGGGCTACACAGATACGCAGTATTTT.

With respect to this clone: This CDR3 is also generated by other DNA sequences in the sample. This sequence joins TRBV5-1 and TRBJ1-2; D might be TRBD1 (6 bases). This CDR3 contains 13 residues. Trimming stripped 1 base from V and 3 bases from J, with 7 bases between. Germline CDR1 reads SGHRS; CDR2 reads YFSETQ. The CDR3 sequence: CASSLWTDYGYTF. The CDR3 DNA reads TGCGCCAGCAGCTTGTGGACAGACTATGGCTACACCTTC.

For the CDR3, the DNA is TGCGCCAGCAGCCCCGAGACGGGAGCGGGGCAGTATTTT. Translation: CASSPETGAGQYF. The chain employs TRBV5-1 and TRBJ2-3, with D possibly matching TRBD2 (6 bases). The CDR3 extends over 13 amino acids. V lost 4 bases and J 11 bases, leaving 17 bases between the germline ends. The V gene's germline CDR1 is SGHRS and CDR2 YFSETQ.

The V call is TRBV7-9, the J call TRBJ2-7; D not resolved. The CDR3 consists of 16 residues. Between the trimmed V and J ends, which lost 8 bases and 2 bases, there was a span of 22 bases. Germline-derived CDR1 and CDR2 are SEHNR and FQNEAQ (reference sequence). The DNA for the CDR3 is TGTGCCAGCCGCCCCCGTCTGCGATTAGAACCCTACGAGCAGTACTTC. Encoded protein: CASRPRLRLEPYEQYF.

This chain joins TRBV9 and TRBJ2-1; the D gene is possibly TRBD1 (5 bases). V lost 0 bases and J lost 10, with 11 bases in between. The CDR3 extends over 13 amino acids. CDR1 is SGDLS, CDR2 YYNGEE, per germline. The CDR3 region has the DNA TGTGCCAGCAGCGTAGTCATGGCAGGGGAGCAGTTCTTC. Translated: CASSVVMAGEQFF. The whole variable domain, remainder taken from reference TRBV9 and TRBJ2-1, is DSGVTQTPKHLITATGQRVTLRCSPRSGDLSVYWYQQSLDQGLQFLIQYYNGEERAKGNILERFSAQQFPDLHSELNLSSLELGDSALYFCASSVVMAGEQFFGPGTRLTVL.

This rearrangement joins TRBV14 to TRBJ2-7, with 11 bases aligning to TRBD1. The CDR3 length is 14 residues. Germline CDR1 reads SGHDN; CDR2 reads FVKESK. V was clipped by 5 bases and J by 7 bases; unmatched bases: 7. CDR3 region: CASSLDRGQGEQYF. The CDR3 nucleotides read TGTGCCAGCAGCTTGGACAGGGGGCAAGGGGAGCAGTACTTC. The whole variable domain, remainder taken from reference TRBV14 and TRBJ2-7, is EAGVTQFPSHSVIEKGQTVTLRCDPISGHDNLYWYRRVMGKEIKFLLHFVKESKQDESGMPNNRFLAERTGGTYSTLKVQPAELEDSGVYFCASSLDRGQGEQYFGPGTRLTVT.

V is TRBV4-1 and J is TRBJ2-1; 8 bases align to TRBD2. The CDR3 length is 15 residues. V trimming: 6 bases; J trimming: 5 bases; junction bases outside the gene matches: 9. CDR1 is MGHRA and CDR2 is YSYEKL in the germline V gene. The CDR3, as DNA: TGCGCCAGCAGATCCGGGACTAGGCGGAACAATGAGCAGTTCTTC. This encodes CASRSGTRRNNEQFF.